This entry lists 30 T cell receptor beta chains sequenced from one sample in a study of cytomegalovirus exposure and HLA in healthy donors. PCR was performed using 60 Vbeta and 13 Jbeta primers. TCRdb's copy holds only in-frame clones and misses some; the assay was immunoSEQ multiplex PCR. This table holds 200,000 to 250,000 clones, approximately 80% found once. The specimen sequenced was PBMCs. These receptors all stem from a man in his forties in good health and CMV-seronegative.

A few counts support this clone. This chain uses TRBV7-3 with TRBJ1-1; D is perhaps TRBD1 (6 bases). This CDR3 is 15 amino acids long. The V end lost 2 bases, the J end lost 5 bases, and 15 bases lay between the germline ends. Germline V lookup: CDR1 SGHTA, CDR2 FQGTGA. CDR3 residues: CASSLEGRGETEAFF. CDR3 DNA sequence: TGTGCCAGCAGCTTAGAGGGCAGGGGCGAGACTGAAGCTTTCTTT.

This chain links TRBV27 with TRBJ1-1, with D unresolved. The V end was cut by 0 bases, the J end by 3 bases, with 8 bases between. The CDR3 is 14 amino acids. The V gene's germline CDR1 is MNHEY and CDR2 SMNVEV (reference sequence). CDR3 nucleotides: TGTGCCAGCAGTTTATCGAGGGCGGACACTGAAGCTTTCTTT. Encoded protein: CASSLSRADTEAFF.

The chain links TRBV7-9 to TRBJ2-3, with D uncertain. Germline V lookup: CDR1 SEHNR, CDR2 FQNEAQ (reference sequence). Trimming pared 6 bases from V and 4 bases from J, leaving 14 bases between. The CDR3 totals 14 residues. The CDR3 sequence: CASSPALFPDTQYF. CDR3 nucleotide sequence: TGTGCCAGCAGTCCTGCCCTATTCCCAGATACGCAGTATTTT.

CDR3 DNA sequence: TGTGCCAGCAGCCCCCGGGGTCTAGCGTCTGACAATGAGCAGTTCTTC. This translates into CASSPRGLASDNEQFF. The chain uses TRBV7-8 and TRBJ2-1; maybe TRBD2 (6 bases). Trimming left V 5 bases short and J 5 bases short, with 19 bases between. The CDR3 is 16 residues long. Germline V lookup: CDR1 SGHVS, CDR2 FQNEAQ. Full variable domain (remainder filled in from reference TRBV7-8 and TRBJ2-1): GAGVSQSPRYKVAKRGQDVALRCDPISGHVSLFWYQQALGQGPEFLTYFQNEAQLDKSGLPSDRFFAERPEGSVSTLKIQRTQQEDSAVYLCASSPRGLASDNEQFFGPGTRLTVL.

A single count supports this clone. The rearrangement joins TRBV13 to TRBJ1-1, with TRBD1 as a possible D gene (5 bases). The germline CDR1 and CDR2 sequences are PRHDT and FYEKMQ (reference sequence). The CDR3 totals 13 residues. V was trimmed by 8 bases and J by 4 bases, leaving 14 bases between them. The CDR3 coding sequence is TGTGCCAGCGCACGGGGGGGTAGCACTGAAGCTTTCTTT. Translation gives CASARGGSTEAFF.

The rearrangement joins TRBV11-2 to TRBJ1-2; perhaps TRBD1 as D (5 bases). Germline V gives CDR1 SGHAT, CDR2 FQNNGV. V shed 0 bases and J shed 4 bases, with 12 bases lying between them. The CDR3 has 15 residues. The CDR3 DNA sequence: TGTGCCAGCAGCTTAGATCAAAGGGGAAGCTATGGCTACACCTTC. Protein product: CASSLDQRGSYGYTF.

The chain couples TRBV2 to TRBJ2-7; D may be TRBD2 (5 bases). The CDR3 is 14 residues long. V was clipped by 6 bases and J by 1 base, with 13 bases between them. Germline lookup yields CDR1 SNHLY and CDR2 FYNNEI. This CDR3 is CASRASRGSYEQYF. The CDR3, as DNA: TGTGCCAGCAGGGCTTCCCGGGGATCCTACGAGCAGTACTTC.

This chain uses TRBV10-1 with TRBJ1-1; D unclear. The V end was cut by 3 bases, the J end by 10 bases, with 12 bases between. Germline assignment: CDR1 WNHNN and CDR2 SYGVQD (reference sequence). This CDR3 spans 12 amino acids. The CDR3 protein is CASSDNSSPAFF. CDR3 nucleotide sequence: TGCGCCAGCAGTGACAACAGCTCACCAGCTTTCTTT.

J is TRBJ2-1 and V is TRBV11-3; TRBD2 is a possible D gene (6 bases). The germline V gene has CDR1 SGHNT and CDR2 YENEEA. Trimming cost V 5 bases and J 7 bases, with 12 bases left between them. CDR3 length equals 13 residues. CDR3 residues: CASSAGTRNEQFF. The CDR3 nucleotides are TGTGCCAGCAGCGCCGGGACTCGAAATGAGCAGTTCTTC.

The chain joins TRBV28 to TRBJ2-3; weak D call: TRBD2 (6 bases). The ends were cut back, 5 bases at V and 8 bases at J, with 20 bases in the middle. From germline, CDR1 is MDHEN and CDR2 SYDVKM. CDR3 size: 15 residues. In nucleotides, the CDR3 is TGTGCCAGCAGTCCGACCGGGGGAGAAGGCGGTACGCAGTATTTT. Translation gives CASSPTGGEGGTQYF.

CDR3 sequence: CASSDPGLVTGELFF. CDR3 nucleotides: TGTGCCAGCAGTGATCCGGGACTCGTTACCGGGGAGCTGTTTTTT. The rearrangement joins TRBV25-1 to TRBJ2-2, with a possible D match to TRBD2 (6 bases). Trimming removed 3 bases at V and 5 bases at J, with 13 bases between. The CDR3 runs to 15 residues. Germline V lookup: CDR1 MGHDK, CDR2 SYGVNS.

J is TRBJ1-6 and V is TRBV6-5; D is possibly TRBD1 (6 bases). This CDR3 is 15 amino acids long. Germline CDR1 reads MNHEY; CDR2 reads SVGAGI. V was trimmed by 6 bases and J by 10 bases, leaving 19 bases between them. CDR3 DNA sequence: TGTGCCAGCAGCCGATCAACAGGGCTGAACTCACCCCTCCACTTT. As protein: CASSRSTGLNSPLHF.

Note on this clone: This may stem from a read error, because a much larger clone lies one nucleotide away. V gene TRBV13 combines with J gene TRBJ2-7; maybe TRBD1 (7 bases). Trimming removed 5 bases from V and 3 bases from J, with 11 bases in between. CDR1 is PRHDT, CDR2 FYEKMQ, per germline (reference sequence). The CDR3 consists of 13 residues. The CDR3 region is CASSPGDSYEQYF. The DNA for the CDR3 is TGTGCCAGCAGCCCGGGGGACAGCTACGAGCAGTACTTC.

The CDR3 DNA follows: TGTGCCAGCCTTGGGGGACAGGGCACAGATACGCAGTATTTT. Translated: CASLGGQGTDTQYF. This rearrangement joins TRBV28 to TRBJ2-3; 8 positions match TRBD1. CDR3 length: 14 amino acids. Germline-derived CDR1 and CDR2 are MDHEN and SYDVKM. Trimming cost V 8 bases and J 1 base; bases outside gene matches: 5.

The chain links TRBV9 to TRBJ2-7, with 8 bases identical to TRBD2. CDR3 length: 14 amino acids. V was clipped by 5 bases and J by 2 bases; unmatched bases: 6. The germline gives CDR1 SGDLS, CDR2 YYNGEE. The CDR3 region is CASSFGGGTYEQYF. Written as DNA, the CDR3 is TGTGCCAGCAGTTTCGGGGGGGGGACCTACGAGCAGTACTTC.

Concerning this clone itself: Germline is not matched at one junction end, which may reflect a read error. The chain carries TRBV5-1 and TRBJ1-1; perhaps TRBD1 as D (5 bases). The germline gives CDR1 SGHRS, CDR2 YFSETQ. The CDR3 is 12 residues long. For the CDR3, the DNA is TGCGCCAGCAGCTTGGGGGATAGACAGTTTACCTTT. This encodes CASSLGDRQFTF.

The gene calls are TRBV5-6 and TRBJ2-3, with 11 nucleotides matching TRBD2. This CDR3 is built from 16 residues. The V segment lost 2 bases and the J segment 0 bases; nucleotides outside the gene matches: 2. CDR1 SGHDT and CDR2 YYEEEE come from the germline V gene. CDR3 nucleotides: TGTGCCAGCAGCTTCAGACTAGCGGGGAGCACAGATACGCAGTATTTT. Residues: CASSFRLAGSTDTQYF.

The rearrangement links TRBV27 to TRBJ2-7; perhaps TRBD2 as D (6 bases). Germline V CDR1 and CDR2: MNHEY, SMNVEV (reference sequence). This CDR3 spans 13 amino acids. Trimming shortened V by 6 bases and J by 5 bases, and 14 bases separated the two germline ends. The CDR3 spells CASRPGELDEQYF. The CDR3 DNA reads TGTGCCAGCAGACCGGGGGAGCTGGACGAGCAGTACTTC.

Details on this clone: Mismatch with germline at one junction end may stem from a read error. The chain is built from TRBV7-9 and TRBJ1-4; D call uncertain. Germline lookup yields CDR1 SEHNR and CDR2 FQNEAQ (reference sequence). The CDR3 length is 14 residues. This chain's CDR3 is CSSSHPTKNEKLFF. Here the CDR3 DNA reads TGTTCCAGCAGCCACCCGACAAAAAATGAAAAACTGTTTTTT.

Only one count was recorded for this clone. The rearrangement joins TRBV2 to TRBJ1-1; D is ambiguous. The CDR3 length is 12 residues. The germline V gene has CDR1 SNHLY and CDR2 FYNNEI. The V end was cut by 9 bases, the J end by 5 bases, with 13 bases between. DNA of the CDR3: TGTGCCAGTTCCCCGTATAGAACTGAAGCTTTCTTT. It encodes CASSPYRTEAFF.

The J gene is TRBJ2-7, the V gene TRBV6-1; 7 bases agree with TRBD1. CDR1 is MNHNS and CDR2 is SASEGT in the germline V gene. Unmatched junction bases numbered 6, after V lost 4 bases and J lost 3 bases. This CDR3 has 14 amino acids. The DNA for the CDR3 is TGTGCCAGCAGTGGGGGGACAGATCTCTACGAGCAGTACTTC. It translates to CASSGGTDLYEQYF.

The table lists this clone with a few counts. The chain uses TRBV5-6 and TRBJ1-3; possible D gene TRBD1, 5 bases. The V and J ends lost 4 bases and 3 bases respectively, with 14 bases between them. The CDR3 runs 15 residues. Germline V gene sequence: CDR1 SGHDT, CDR2 YYEEEE. CDR3 sequence: CASSPAGLDGNTIYF. CDR3 nucleotides: TGTGCCAGCAGCCCAGCGGGACTGGATGGAAACACCATATATTTT.

The chain couples TRBV19 to TRBJ2-1; 7 nucleotides match TRBD1. CDR1 is LNHDA and CDR2 is SQIVND in the germline V gene (reference sequence). The CDR3 consists of 16 residues. J lost 15 bases, V lost 1 base, and 18 bases had no gene match. The CDR3 DNA reads as TGTGCCAGTAGTATAGGGCGACAGGGTCTGGGCGGACTCTCGTTCTTC. It translates to CASSIGRQGLGGLSFF.

The chain has TRBV6-1 and TRBJ1-5; no clear D. Germline V gene lookup returns CDR1 MNHNS and CDR2 SASEGT. There are 15 residues in the CDR3. V dropped 7 bases and J dropped 5 bases, with 18 bases sitting between them. CDR3 amino acids: CASISSQASYQPQHF. The CDR3 coding sequence is TGTGCCAGCATCTCATCGCAGGCCAGCTATCAGCCCCAGCATTTT.

J is TRBJ1-1 and V is TRBV11-2; a weak D match, TRBD1 (6 bases). This CDR3 contains 16 residues. Germline V gives CDR1 SGHAT, CDR2 FQNNGV. V was trimmed by 0 bases and J by 6 bases, leaving 17 bases between them. The CDR3 nucleotides read TGTGCCAGCAGCTTAGATCGGGGCAGGGGTGGGGCTGAAGCTTTCTTT. It is translated as CASSLDRGRGGAEAFF.

This clone was found a few times. The chain joins TRBV19 to TRBJ2-4, with D perhaps matching TRBD2 (6 bases). Deletions cut 6 bases from V and 9 bases from J, with 15 bases between. CDR3 length: 13 amino acids. Germline lookup yields CDR1 LNHDA and CDR2 SQIVND (reference sequence). CDR3 in amino acids: CASRGTALGIQYF. CDR3 DNA: TGTGCCAGTAGGGGGACTGCCCTCGGCATTCAGTACTTC.

The chain has TRBV6-1 and TRBJ1-3, with D tentatively TRBD1 (5 bases). Germline V gene sequence: CDR1 MNHNS, CDR2 SASEGT. The CDR3 runs to 14 residues. Deletions cut 6 bases from V and 0 bases from J, with 9 bases between. CDR3 sequence: CASRDIISGNTIYF. CDR3 DNA: TGTGCCAGCAGGGACATAATCTCTGGAAACACCATATATTTT.

The chain recombines TRBV9 with TRBJ2-5; the match to TRBD2 covers 9 bases. Germline values: CDR1 SGDLS, CDR2 YYNGEE. CDR3 size: 15 residues. V was clipped by 4 bases and J by 5 bases; unmatched bases: 9. CDR3 residues: CASSFSGGKIETQYF. DNA for the CDR3: TGTGCCAGCAGCTTTAGCGGGGGTAAGATCGAGACCCAGTACTTC. Full variable domain (missing parts from reference TRBV9 and TRBJ2-5): DSGVTQTPKHLITATGQRVTLRCSPRSGDLSVYWYQQSLDQGLQFLIQYYNGEERAKGNILERFSAQQFPDLHSELNLSSLELGDSALYFCASSFSGGKIETQYFGPGTRLLVL.

The genes are TRBV7-9 and TRBJ2-2, with a possible D match to TRBD1 (6 bases). The CDR3 runs to 18 residues. Germline CDR1 reads SEHNR; CDR2 reads FQNEAQ (reference sequence). V was shortened by 3 bases and J by 6 bases, with 23 bases between the two germline ends. The CDR3 spells CASSFKDPQGRGAGELFF. The CDR3 DNA follows: TGTGCCAGCAGCTTCAAGGACCCACAGGGTAGAGGCGCCGGGGAGCTGTTTTTT.

Regarding this clone: This CDR3 is also generated by other DNA sequences in the sample. V and J are TRBV7-8 and TRBJ2-7; no reliable D call. CDR3 size: 14 residues. V gave up 1 base and J gave up 0 bases, with 7 bases separating them. Per germline, CDR1 SGHVS and CDR2 FQNEAQ. CDR3 amino acids: CASSLGPNSYEQYF. CDR3 nucleotide sequence: TGTGCCAGCAGCTTAGGGCCCAACTCCTACGAGCAGTACTTC.